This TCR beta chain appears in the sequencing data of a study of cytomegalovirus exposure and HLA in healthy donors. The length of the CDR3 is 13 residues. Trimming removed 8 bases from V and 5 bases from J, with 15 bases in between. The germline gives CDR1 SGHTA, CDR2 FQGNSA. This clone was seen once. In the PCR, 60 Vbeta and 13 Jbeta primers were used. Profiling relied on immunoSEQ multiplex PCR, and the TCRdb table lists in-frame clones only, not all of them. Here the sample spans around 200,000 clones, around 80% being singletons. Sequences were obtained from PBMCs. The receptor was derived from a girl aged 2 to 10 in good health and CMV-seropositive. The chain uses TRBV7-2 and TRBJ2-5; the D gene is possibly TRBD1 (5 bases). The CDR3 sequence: CASVPGFRETQYF. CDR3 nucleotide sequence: TGTGCCAGCGTACCAGGGTTTCGGGAGACCCAGTACTTC.